The 28 T cell receptor beta chains below all came from one sample that was sequenced in a study of CD8+ T cells in alopecia areata. RNA, once extracted, was reverse transcribed into cDNA for use as the sequencing template. Assay used: immunoSEQ multiplex PCR; TCRdb lists only in-frame clones, some missing. The top ten clones hold 5.5% to 6.5% of a sample with around 82,000 clones, approximately 50% of them seen once. The source material was NKG2D-high CD8+ T cells sorted from blood. Source of these receptors: a human donor with alopecia areata.

The chain uses TRBV5-6 and TRBJ2-3, with 7 nucleotides matching TRBD2. The CDR3 runs to 15 residues. Trimming at V came to 2 bases and at J to 5 bases, leaving 8 bases not matched to a gene. The germline gives CDR1 SGHDT, CDR2 YYEEEE. The CDR3 region is CASSFAEAGLDTQYF. CDR3 coding DNA: TGTGCCAGCAGCTTTGCCGAAGCGGGGCTAGATACGCAGTATTTT.

In its sample, this clone was seen once. The gene calls are TRBV5-1 and TRBJ2-2, with no clear D. The germline V and J ends were trimmed by 4 bases and 3 bases, with 13 bases remaining between them. The CDR3 covers 15 residues. From germline, CDR1 is SGHRS and CDR2 YFSETQ. The DNA for the CDR3 is TGCGCCAGCAGCCCTGACATGGGCCACACCGGGGAGCTGTTTTTT. It encodes CASSPDMGHTGELFF.

The rearrangement links TRBV27 to TRBJ2-2, with D possibly TRBD2 on 5 matching bases. Per germline, CDR1 MNHEY and CDR2 SMNVEV (reference sequence). CDR3 size: 14 residues. The V end lost 1 base, the J end lost 4 bases, and 7 bases lay between the germline ends. The CDR3 spells CASSLLGSTGELFF. CDR3 DNA: TGTGCCAGCAGTTTATTAGGGAGCACCGGGGAGCTGTTTTTT.

The V gene is TRBV4-2, the J gene TRBJ1-1; no clear D gene. With 2 bases removed from V and 3 bases from J, the gap between germline ends came to 10 bases. The CDR3 is 14 amino acids. Germline values: CDR1 LGHNA, CDR2 YNFKEQ. In DNA, the CDR3 is TGTGCCAGCAGCCAACTCAACGGGGACACTGAAGCTTTCTTT. Residues: CASSQLNGDTEAFF.

The rearrangement uses TRBV27 and TRBJ2-7; TRBD1 is a possible D gene (6 bases). Trimming stripped 2 bases from V and 0 bases from J, with 11 bases between. Germline lookup yields CDR1 MNHEY and CDR2 SMNVEV (reference sequence). This CDR3 region has 15 residues. The CDR3 DNA sequence: TGTGCCAGCAGTTTAGGACAGCCAAGCTCCTACGAGCAGTACTTC. Amino acid sequence: CASSLGQPSSYEQYF.

The chain carries TRBV7-2 and TRBJ2-1; 10 nucleotides line up with TRBD2. After removal of 1 base from V and 8 bases from J, the junction contained 8 bases not matched to a gene. This CDR3 is built from 16 residues. Germline values: CDR1 SGHTA, CDR2 FQGNSA. The CDR3 spells CASSLVEAGGLHEQFF. Here the CDR3 DNA reads TGTGCCAGCAGCTTAGTTGAAGCGGGGGGGCTTCATGAGCAGTTCTTC. Full variable domain (outside the CDR3, taken from reference TRBV7-2 and TRBJ2-1): GAGVSQSPSNKVTEKGKDVELRCDPISGHTALYWYRQSLGQGLEFLIYFQGNSAPDKSGLPSDRFSAERTGGSVSTLTIQRTQQEDSAVYLCASSLVEAGGLHEQFFGPGTRLTVL.

The chain is built from TRBV27 and TRBJ2-3; D unresolved. Germline V CDR1 and CDR2: MNHEY, SMNVEV (reference sequence). Trimming removed 0 bases from V and 4 bases from J, with 11 bases in between. This CDR3 region has 15 residues. CDR3 DNA sequence: TGTGCCAGCAGTTTATCTCTCCCGGGCTCAGATACGCAGTATTTT. Protein product: CASSLSLPGSDTQYF.

This clone has a handful of counts. CDR3 nucleotide sequence: TGTGCCAGCAGCGCTAGCGGGGGGACCTACGAGCAGTACTTC. Protein: CASSASGGTYEQYF. This chain connects TRBV2 to TRBJ2-7, with 11 positions matching TRBD2. Germline V CDR1 and CDR2: SNHLY, FYNNEI. Trimming removed 6 bases from V and 2 bases from J; junction bases left unmatched: 3. This CDR3 has 14 residues.

This chain uses TRBV9 with TRBJ2-5; 7 nucleotides match TRBD2. From germline, CDR1 is SGDLS and CDR2 YYNGEE. The CDR3 runs 14 residues. The J segment lost 10 bases and the V segment lost 0 bases, leaving 9 bases of the junction unmatched. CDR3 sequence (DNA): TGTGCCAGCAGCGTAGAAGGGAGGGGATCGAACCAGTACTTC. This codes for CASSVEGRGSNQYF.

This clone appeared a few times. This sample also contains other DNA sequences that code for the same CDR3. This chain uses TRBV29-1 with TRBJ2-1, with D possibly being TRBD1 (6 bases). This CDR3 is 11 amino acids long. Germline values: CDR1 SQVTM, CDR2 ANQGSEA. V dropped 5 bases and J dropped 7 bases, with 9 bases sitting between them. The CDR3 here is CSVPRGNEQFF. CDR3 nucleotides: TGCAGCGTTCCCAGGGGAAATGAGCAGTTCTTC.

V is TRBV5-1 and J is TRBJ2-5, with D uncertain. V lost 0 bases, J lost 2 bases, and 14 bases lay in between. Germline lookup yields CDR1 SGHRS and CDR2 YFSETQ. The length of the CDR3 is 16 residues. The CDR3 reads CASSLESFGQQETQYF. CDR3 DNA: TGCGCCAGCAGCTTGGAGTCGTTCGGGCAGCAAGAGACCCAGTACTTC. The full variable domain, its missing parts supplied by reference TRBV5-1 and TRBJ2-5, is KAGVTQTPRYLIKTRGQQVTLSCSPISGHRSVSWYQQTPGQGLQFLFEYFSETQRNKGNFPGRFSGRQFSNSRSEMNVSTLELGDSALYLCASSLESFGQQETQYFGPGTRLLVL.

The chain recombines TRBV30 with TRBJ2-7; D possibly uses TRBD1 or TRBD2 (5 bases each). Per the germline V gene, CDR1 is GTSNPN and CDR2 is SVGIG (reference sequence). V was clipped by 1 base and J by 2 bases, with 9 bases between them. This CDR3 spans 13 amino acids. For the CDR3, the DNA is TGTGCCTGGAGTGCGGGGACGGCCTACGAGCAGTACTTC. This codes for CAWSAGTAYEQYF.

CDR3 protein: CASSQGGELFF. CDR3 in DNA: TGCGCCAGCAGCCAGGGCGGGGAGCTGTTTTTT. The rearrangement uses TRBV4-1 and TRBJ2-2; no clear D gene. Germline CDR1 MGHRA, CDR2 YSYEKL. V lost 3 bases and J 7 bases, leaving 3 bases between the germline ends. The CDR3 contains 11 residues.

This sequence joins TRBV27 and TRBJ2-7; D uncertain. Trimming shortened V by 2 bases and J by 0 bases, and 5 bases separated the two germline ends. CDR1 and CDR2 from the germline V gene are MNHEY and SMNVEV (reference sequence). The CDR3 extends over 13 amino acids. The CDR3 is CASSLTISYEQYF. The DNA of the CDR3 is TGTGCCAGCAGTTTAACGATCTCCTACGAGCAGTACTTC.

V gene TRBV6-5 combines with J gene TRBJ2-6; maybe TRBD1 (6 bases). Germline CDR1 is MNHEY and CDR2 is SVGAGI. The germline V and J ends were trimmed by 5 bases and 1 base, with 6 bases remaining between them. This CDR3 is 14 amino acids long. CDR3: CASSRGSGANVLTF. CDR3 nucleotide sequence: TGTGCCAGCAGTAGGGGGTCTGGGGCCAACGTCCTGACTTTC.

V is TRBV4-1 and J is TRBJ1-5; TRBD1 is a possible D gene (5 bases). The CDR3 totals 15 residues. Germline V gene data show CDR1 as MGHRA and CDR2 as YSYEKL. Trimming shortened V by 4 bases and J by 5 bases, and 15 bases separated the two germline ends. The CDR3 loop is CASSLAGRVDQPQHF. The CDR3 DNA reads TGCGCCAGCAGCCTCGCAGGGAGGGTCGATCAGCCCCAGCATTTT.

The rearrangement uses TRBV7-6 and TRBJ1-1; unclear D gene. CDR3 length: 12 amino acids. From germline, CDR1 is SGHVS and CDR2 FNYEAQ. Trimming left V 5 bases short and J 4 bases short, with 8 bases between. CDR3: CASSEGVTEAFF. The CDR3 DNA sequence: TGTGCCAGCAGCGAAGGAGTCACTGAAGCTTTCTTT.

This chain uses TRBV6-5 with TRBJ2-7; no firm D call. V lost 2 bases and J 3 bases, leaving 11 bases between the germline ends. The germline V gene has CDR1 MNHEY and CDR2 SVGAGI. CDR3 size: 14 residues. The CDR3 DNA reads TGTGCCAGCAGTTACGGCGTACAATACTACGAGCAGTACTTC. It specifies CASSYGVQYYEQYF.

V and J are TRBV27 and TRBJ2-7, with D perhaps TRBD2 (6 bases). Germline loops: CDR1 MNHEY, CDR2 SMNVEV (reference sequence). V was pared by 6 bases and J by 6 bases, with 21 bases between. The CDR3 sequence is 15 residues long. The CDR3 is CASSSRDSQVLEQYF. CDR3 sequence (DNA): TGTGCCAGCAGCTCGCGGGACTCCCAGGTCCTCGAGCAGTACTTC.

There are a few counts of this clone. The chain employs TRBV19 and TRBJ2-1; a possible D gene is TRBD2 (6 bases). V was pared by 6 bases and J by 8 bases, with 14 bases between. CDR3 length: 13 amino acids. From germline, CDR1 is LNHDA and CDR2 SQIVND (reference sequence). This chain's CDR3 is CASSATSIDEQFF. CDR3 nucleotides: TGTGCCAGTAGCGCGACTAGTATCGATGAGCAGTTCTTC.

The chain has TRBV7-2 and TRBJ1-2; the D is unclear. V gave up 3 bases and J gave up 8 bases, with 7 bases separating them. CDR1 and CDR2 (germline): SGHTA, FQGNSA. This CDR3 contains 11 residues. The CDR3 region has the DNA TGTGCCAGCAGCTTGGAGGAAGGCTACACCTTC. The encoded protein is CASSLEEGYTF.

As to this clone: At the DNA level, this CDR3 is encoded by other sequences in the same sample as well. The V gene is TRBV28, the J gene TRBJ2-3; D might be TRBD2 (6 bases). CDR1 MDHEN and CDR2 SYDVKM come from the germline V gene. This CDR3 region has 12 residues. Trimming left V 6 bases short and J 3 bases short, with 7 bases between. The CDR3 loop reads CASSAGTDTQYF. The CDR3 DNA follows: TGTGCCAGCAGCGCGGGGACAGATACGCAGTATTTT.

This clone turned up a few times. The chain joins TRBV27 to TRBJ2-3, with D perhaps TRBD2 (6 bases). Germline CDR1 reads MNHEY; CDR2 reads SMNVEV (reference sequence). V shed 6 bases and J shed 0 bases, with 16 bases lying between them. This CDR3 comprises 16 residues. The DNA of the CDR3 is TGTGCCAGCAGCACGGGGGTGGAGGCTAGCACAGATACGCAGTATTTT. Translated, it gives CASSTGVEASTDTQYF.

This clone was picked up a small number of times. The J gene is TRBJ2-1, the V gene TRBV2; either TRBD1 or TRBD2 may fit D (6 bases each). Trimming removed 5 bases at V and 1 base at J, with 15 bases between. The CDR3 has 16 amino acids. Germline V gene lookup returns CDR1 SNHLY and CDR2 FYNNEI. CDR3 bases: TGTGCCAGCAGTCCTGCCGGGGGCCCTTCCTACAATGAGCAGTTCTTC. Translation: CASSPAGGPSYNEQFF.

The chain links TRBV27 to TRBJ2-5, with 12 bases fitting TRBD2. Germline V gene sequence: CDR1 MNHEY, CDR2 SMNVEV (reference sequence). Germline trimming cut 5 bases from V and 3 bases from J; bases unmatched to any gene: 4. The CDR3 consists of 15 residues. The CDR3 sequence is CASSGWTSGEETQYF. The CDR3 nucleotides are TGTGCCAGCAGTGGCTGGACTAGCGGGGAAGAGACCCAGTACTTC.

V and J are TRBV6-6 and TRBJ2-1; 8 bases fit TRBD2. The CDR3 is made up of 15 amino acids. Per germline, CDR1 MNHNY and CDR2 SVGAGI (reference sequence). The ends lost 3 bases at V and 5 bases at J; junction bases unmatched: 6. Here the CDR3 DNA reads TGTGCCAGCAGTTATGGGACTAGTCAAAACAATGAGCAGTTCTTC. Translating gives CASSYGTSQNNEQFF.

The chain couples TRBV5-1 to TRBJ1-2; TRBD1 might be the D (5 bases). The germline CDR1 and CDR2 sequences are SGHRS and YFSETQ. CDR3 size: 18 residues. The V end lost 0 bases, the J end lost 4 bases, and 22 bases lay between the germline ends. CDR3 protein: CASSLDGRATAEGYGYTF. CDR3 bases: TGCGCCAGCAGCTTGGACGGCAGGGCCACCGCCGAGGGCTATGGCTACACCTTC.

This clone was found a few times. V gene TRBV29-1 combines with J gene TRBJ2-7, with TRBD1 identical over 7 bases. Germline assignment: CDR1 SQVTM and CDR2 ANQGSEA. V lost 2 bases to trimming and J lost 6 bases; unmatched junction nucleotides: 7. CDR3 length: 13 residues. As DNA, the CDR3 is TGCAGCGTTGAAAAAGGGGACAGACGCGAGCAGTACTTC. Protein sequence: CSVEKGDRREQYF.